The table lists the clone carrying this T cell receptor beta chain with a few counts. Its matching antigen is unknown. Unique molecular identifiers were built into the TCR beta cDNA libraries. When about 0.9 to 10 million T cells were used, they gave roughly 500,000 cDNA molecules. TCRdb re-called the PCR reads through MiXCR, storing one row per CDR3 protein. The sample records 650,000 to 850,000 distinct CDR3 sequences, approximately 44% being singletons. These data come from a study of post-analysis software for immune sequencing data. The CDR3 runs to 15 residues. The germline V and J ends were trimmed by 0 bases and 4 bases, with 13 bases remaining between them. Germline CDR1 is SGHAT and CDR2 is FQNNGV. Study outcomes and limitations: Those samples that were prepared in the same batch co-clustered strongly by F measure. When patients were compared with controls, roughly five TRBV segments were more frequent, TRBV5-6, TRBV5-1 and TRBV20-1 among them.

Sequenced material: blood. This chain connects TRBV11-2 to TRBJ2-7; D perhaps matches TRBD2 (6 bases). The receptor comes from a girl aged 10 to 17 with multiple sclerosis. The CDR3 DNA follows: TGTGCCAGCAGCTTAGACCCCGGGACTTCATACGAGCAGTACTTC. Amino acids: CASSLDPGTSYEQYF.